This T cell receptor beta chain derives from a study of CD8 T cells in ankylosing spondylitis. Study-wide findings and caveats: There was a TCR beta motif, made of several highly homologous variants, that appeared characteristic of ankylosing spondylitis blood. The authors reported significant enrichment of disease-linked clones in matched ankylosing spondylitis synovial fluid. In peripheral blood, disease-linked CD8+ clones occurred at relatively low frequencies.

By quantitative 5'-RACE with molecular barcodes, the TCR beta libraries were made. In TCRdb, the 5' RACE reads were re-called with MiXCR into one record per CDR3 protein. This sample has around 210,000 distinct CDR3 sequences, with less than 9.5% found just once. This clonotype was recorded a few times. Its cognate antigen is unknown. Trimming left V 2 bases short and J 5 bases short, with 17 bases between. CDR3 length: 16 amino acids. Germline values: CDR1 SGHTA, CDR2 FQGNSA. The sequenced sample consisted of blood, either unsorted or a sorted T cell fraction (not recorded which). This sequence was found in a female donor with ankylosing spondylitis or in good health (not recorded which). The chain joins TRBV7-2 to TRBJ2-3, with D possibly matching TRBD2 (5 bases). The CDR3 sequence: CASSLLGRRGKDTQYF. The CDR3 coding sequence is TGTGCCAGCAGCTTACTGGGCAGGAGAGGGAAAGATACGCAGTATTTT. Complete variable domain (other parts from reference TRBV7-2 and TRBJ2-3): GAGVSQSPSNKVTEKGKDVELRCDPISGHTALYWYRQSLGQGLEFLIYFQGNSAPDKSGLPSDRFSAERTGGSVSTLTIQRTQQEDSAVYLCASSLLGRRGKDTQYFGPGTRLTVL.